These 21 T cell receptor beta chains came from one sample sequenced in a study of cytomegalovirus exposure and HLA in healthy donors. Primers included in the PCR were 60 Vbeta and 13 Jbeta primers. The table came from immunoSEQ multiplex PCR; TCRdb's copy has only in-frame clones and leaves some out. Altogether approximately 130,000 clones are present, about 80% being singletons, with the ten largest covering 2.7%. The specimen sequenced was PBMCs. The receptors here all came from a boy aged 2 to 10 in good health and CMV-seronegative.

This chain uses TRBV6-1 with TRBJ2-2; 10 nucleotides line up with TRBD1. Germline assignment: CDR1 MNHNS and CDR2 SASEGT. Trimming at V came to 7 bases and at J to 3 bases, leaving 5 bases not matched to a gene. This CDR3 has 15 amino acids. Here the CDR3 DNA reads TGTGCCAGCAACCCCGGGACAGGGGACACCGGGGAGCTGTTTTTT. Protein: CASNPGTGDTGELFF.

The chain joins TRBV1 to TRBJ2-1; no DNA check was done on the table's D call, TRBD2. TRBV1 is labeled a pseudogene. This CDR3 comprises 8 residues. CDR3 in DNA: TGCACCAGCACGAGGGAGTTCTTC. Translating gives CTSTREFF.

The chain joins TRBV10-2 to TRBJ2-2, with 8 bases that match TRBD1. V was clipped by 6 bases and J by 1 base; unmatched bases: 4. The germline V gene has CDR1 WSHSY and CDR2 SAAADI. This CDR3 is built from 15 residues. Here the CDR3 reads CASSAGTGNTGELFF. The CDR3, as DNA: TGCGCCAGCAGCGCCGGGACAGGGAACACCGGGGAGCTGTTTTTT.

V and J are TRBV11-2 and TRBJ2-5, with 8 bases that match TRBD2. The CDR3 is 15 amino acids. The V and J ends lost 5 bases and 1 base, in that order; junction bases with no gene match: 6. The germline V gene has CDR1 SGHAT and CDR2 FQNNGV. CDR3 residues: CASSDTSGSQETQYF. The CDR3 nucleotides are TGTGCCAGCAGCGATACTAGCGGATCCCAAGAGACCCAGTACTTC.

The chain carries TRBV4-3 and TRBJ2-7, with D perhaps matching TRBD2 (7 bases). With 3 bases removed from V and 2 bases from J, the gap between germline ends came to 23 bases. The germline V gene encodes CDR1 LGHNA and CDR2 YSLEER. The CDR3 sequence is 18 residues long. CDR3 sequence (DNA): TGCGCCAGCAGCCAGGGGGTTTGGTCGGGGGGCCGGGCCTACGAGCAGTACTTC. It codes for CASSQGVWSGGRAYEQYF.

The V call is TRBV11-2, the J call TRBJ2-7; D is possibly TRBD2 (6 bases). This CDR3 contains 15 residues. V gave up 1 base and J gave up 4 bases, with 14 bases separating them. CDR1 and CDR2 (germline): SGHAT, FQNNGV. The CDR3 coding sequence is TGTGCCAGCAGCTTAGTCGAGGTTAGCGGATACGAGCAGTACGTC. Translated, it gives CASSLVEVSGYEQYV.

The chain uses TRBV4-3 and TRBJ2-3; D gene unclear. CDR3 length equals 15 residues. Germline V gene data show CDR1 as LGHNA and CDR2 as YSLEER. The V end lost 0 bases, the J end lost 5 bases, and 12 bases lay between the germline ends. This chain's CDR3 is CASSQDLDPGDTQYF. For the CDR3, the DNA is TGCGCCAGCAGCCAAGATTTAGATCCGGGAGATACGCAGTATTTT.

V and J are TRBV6-6 and TRBJ1-1; 8 bases fit TRBD1. This CDR3 spans 14 amino acids. Germline V lookup: CDR1 MNHNY, CDR2 SVGAGI (reference sequence). V was pared by 4 bases and J by 3 bases, with 4 bases of the junction left unmatched. This chain's CDR3 is CASSSQGAYTEAFF. CDR3 in DNA: TGTGCCAGCAGTTCGCAGGGGGCCTACACTGAAGCTTTCTTT.

This clone has a single count. The chain links TRBV4-2 to TRBJ1-2; D is perhaps TRBD1 (6 bases). CDR3 length: 16 amino acids. Trimming shortened V by 0 bases and J by 5 bases, and 16 bases separated the two germline ends. Per germline, CDR1 LGHNA and CDR2 YNFKEQ. For the CDR3, the DNA is TGTGCCAGCAGCCAAGAGGCCGGGGGAGGGGGGTATGGCTACACCTTC. The encoded protein is CASSQEAGGGGYGYTF.

The V call is TRBV5-4, the J call TRBJ2-3; 7 bases fit TRBD1. J lost 10 bases, V lost 4 bases, and 3 bases had no gene match. CDR3 length: 11 residues. The germline V gene has CDR1 SGHNT and CDR2 YYREEE (reference sequence). The CDR3 bases are TGTGCCAGCAGCCGACAGGGTTCGCAGTATTTT. Translating it yields CASSRQGSQYF.

A few counts support this clone. This chain uses TRBV6-4 with TRBJ1-5, with 8 bases matching TRBD1. The CDR3 runs 14 residues. Germline-derived CDR1 and CDR2 are MRHNA and SNTAGT. With 3 bases clipped from V and 7 bases from J, the junction kept 5 bases outside the gene matches. The CDR3 bases are TGTGCCAGCAGTGATGGTCCAGGGGGCCAGCCCCAGCATTTT. Amino acid sequence: CASSDGPGGQPQHF.

The rearrangement uses TRBV4-2 and TRBJ1-2; D is unclear. The CDR3 sequence is 14 residues long. Germline V gives CDR1 LGHNA, CDR2 YNFKEQ. Trimming took 1 base from V and 6 from J, leaving 12 bases between them. CDR3 sequence: CASSQGWLAHGYTF. The CDR3 bases are TGTGCCAGCAGCCAAGGCTGGCTAGCTCATGGCTACACCTTC.

This chain uses TRBV2 with TRBJ2-5; perhaps TRBD2 as D (6 bases). The germline CDR1 and CDR2 sequences are SNHLY and FYNNEI. Deletions cut 4 bases from V and 3 bases from J, with 15 bases between. CDR3 size: 15 residues. The CDR3 nucleotides read TGTGCCAGCAGTGGTCACGCGGGGATAAAAGAGACCCAGTACTTC. Residues: CASSGHAGIKETQYF.

The chain employs TRBV10-3 and TRBJ1-5; D is uncertain. CDR3 length: 15 amino acids. CDR1 and CDR2 (germline): ENHRY, SYGVKD. Trimming removed 8 bases at V and 3 bases at J, with 17 bases between. The CDR3 loop reads CAIGRLGEANQPQHF. CDR3 bases: TGTGCCATCGGCCGACTCGGGGAGGCCAATCAGCCCCAGCATTTT.

The sample holds a few counts of this clone. The chain is built from TRBV10-1 and TRBJ1-3; no definite D call. The germline V gene encodes CDR1 WNHNN and CDR2 SYGVQD (reference sequence). Trimming shortened V by 0 bases and J by 0 bases, and 3 bases separated the two germline ends. The CDR3 length is 14 residues. The CDR3 region is CASSESYSGNTIYF. In DNA, the CDR3 is TGCGCCAGCAGTGAGTCGTACTCTGGAAACACCATATATTTT.

The chain has TRBV28 and TRBJ1-1, with D hard to call. This CDR3 comprises 15 residues. The germline V and J ends were trimmed by 4 bases and 1 base, with 13 bases remaining between them. CDR1 MDHEN and CDR2 SYDVKM come from the germline V gene. CDR3 residues: CASSSRGGSNTEAFF. The CDR3 DNA reads as TGTGCCAGCAGTTCCCGCGGCGGGTCGAACACTGAAGCTTTCTTT.

The sample holds a few counts of this clone. CDR3 bases: TGTGCCAGTAGCCGACAACTGAGCAATGAGCAGTTCTTC. Amino acids: CASSRQLSNEQFF. The V call is TRBV19, the J call TRBJ2-1; no reliable D call. Germline-derived CDR1 and CDR2 are LNHDA and SQIVND (reference sequence). V gave up 6 bases and J gave up 6 bases, with 12 bases separating them. The CDR3 length is 13 residues.

The chain recombines TRBV7-9 with TRBJ1-5, with D hard to call. Trimming shortened V by 5 bases and J by 0 bases, and 11 bases separated the two germline ends. Germline V CDR1 and CDR2: SEHNR, FQNEAQ (reference sequence). This CDR3 spans 15 amino acids. CDR3 DNA: TGTGCCAGCAGCAAGGAGGGAGGTAGCAATCAGCCCCAGCATTTT. Its translation: CASSKEGGSNQPQHF.

V usage is TRBV6-6 and J usage is TRBJ1-1; maybe TRBD1 (6 bases). Trimming cost V 5 bases and J 3 bases, with 16 bases left between them. In germline, CDR1 is MNHNY, CDR2 SVGAGI (reference sequence). This CDR3 spans 15 amino acids. The CDR3 bases are TGTGCCAGCAGTAAGACAGGTCTGGAACACACTGAAGCTTTCTTT. Translated: CASSKTGLEHTEAFF.

This chain uses TRBV7-2 with TRBJ2-3; D remains unclear. V was pared by 3 bases and J by 3 bases, with 10 bases between. CDR1 SGHTA and CDR2 FQGNSA come from the germline V gene. The CDR3 is made up of 14 amino acids. CDR3 residues: CASSFDSGTDTQYF. CDR3 nucleotides: TGTGCCAGCAGCTTCGACTCCGGTACAGATACGCAGTATTTT.

This rearrangement joins TRBV28 to TRBJ1-1; D is possibly TRBD1 (6 bases). Per the germline V gene, CDR1 is MDHEN and CDR2 is SYDVKM. Trimming shortened V by 3 bases and J by 4 bases, and 12 bases separated the two germline ends. The CDR3 extends over 14 amino acids. The CDR3 bases are TGTGCCAGCAGTTTCAGGGGTGGAGCCACTGAAGCTTTCTTT. It codes for CASSFRGGATEAFF.